The rows below give T cell receptor beta chains drawn from one sample of a study of response to subunit inactivated influenza vaccine. MiXCR was run by TCRdb on the RT-PCR reads, yielding one entry per CDR3 protein. The repertoire holds over 400,000 distinct CDR3 sequences, with 13% as singletons. This specimen consisted of PBMCs from blood, obtained 45 days after vaccination. These receptors all come from a man aged 45 to 65 who received an inactivated influenza vaccine. The CDR3 runs from the conserved cysteine through the conserved F or W. D genes are given only for firm matches. Clone size is shown for a subset of rows, as once, few, many or a class of expanded clone.

d_call: TRBD2
v_call: TRBV5-6
clone_size: many
j_call: TRBJ2-1
cdr3_aa: CASSLGSGDEQFF
cdr3_nt: TGTGCCAGCAGCTTGGGAAGCGGGGATGAGCAGTTCTTC

d_call: NA
v_call: TRBV20-1
clone_size: NA
j_call: TRBJ1-2
cdr3_aa: CSARDRGVDYGYTF
cdr3_nt: TGCAGTGCCAGGGATCGGGGGGTGGACTATGGCTACACCTTC

d_call: TRBD2
v_call: TRBV20-1
clone_size: many
j_call: TRBJ2-1
cdr3_aa: CSANLVSGGSGNEQFF
cdr3_nt: TGCAGTGCTAATCTTGTTAGCGGGGGCTCCGGGAATGAGCAGTTCTTC

d_call: TRBD2
v_call: TRBV3-1
clone_size: NA
j_call: TRBJ2-5
cdr3_aa: CASSQGTTNQETQYF
cdr3_nt: TGTGCCAGCAGCCAGGGGACTACAAACCAAGAGACCCAGTACTTC

d_call: TRBD2
v_call: TRBV5-1
clone_size: few
j_call: TRBJ2-1
cdr3_aa: CASSWRLAGGNEQFF
cdr3_nt: TGCGCCAGCAGCTGGAGACTAGCGGGGGGAAATGAGCAGTTCTTC

d_call: NA
v_call: TRBV5-1
clone_size: NA
j_call: TRBJ2-6
cdr3_aa: CASSLEGGGSGANVLTF
cdr3_nt: TGCGCCAGCAGCTTGGAAGGGGGGGGCTCTGGGGCCAACGTCCTGACTTTC

d_call: TRBD1
v_call: TRBV7-2
clone_size: few
j_call: TRBJ1-1
cdr3_aa: CASSLIGPGGNTEAFF
cdr3_nt: TGTGCCAGCAGCTTAATCGGCCCAGGGGGGAACACTGAAGCTTTCTTT

d_call: TRBD2
v_call: TRBV6-1
clone_size: NA
j_call: TRBJ2-7
cdr3_aa: CASTSGRAPREQYF
cdr3_nt: TGTGCCAGCACTAGCGGGAGGGCGCCTCGCGAGCAGTACTTC

d_call: NA
v_call: TRBV20-1
clone_size: few
j_call: TRBJ1-5
cdr3_aa: CSAPVSGNSNQPQHF
cdr3_nt: TGCAGCGCCCCTGTGTCAGGGAATAGCAATCAGCCCCAGCATTTT

d_call: NA
v_call: TRBV20-1
clone_size: few
j_call: TRBJ1-5
cdr3_aa: CSASPDSSNQPQHF
cdr3_nt: TGCAGTGCTAGTCCGGACAGTAGCAATCAGCCCCAGCATTTT

d_call: NA
v_call: TRBV5-1
clone_size: NA
j_call: TRBJ2-5
cdr3_aa: CASSLGVGIQETQNF
cdr3_nt: TGCGCCAGCAGCTTGGGAGTCGGCATACAAGAGACCCAGAACTTC

d_call: TRBD2
v_call: TRBV20-1
clone_size: many
j_call: TRBJ2-1
cdr3_aa: CSASLSSGGYEQFF
cdr3_nt: TGCAGTGCTAGTTTGTCTAGCGGGGGCTACGAGCAGTTCTTC

d_call: NA
v_call: TRBV6-2/TRBV6-3
clone_size: NA
j_call: TRBJ2-3
cdr3_aa: CASSHSRPVGTDTQYF
cdr3_nt: TGTGCCAGCAGTCACTCCCGCCCAGTCGGCACAGATACGCAGTATTTT

d_call: NA
v_call: TRBV11-2
clone_size: NA
j_call: TRBJ2-1
cdr3_aa: CASDTSGRYYNEQFF
cdr3_nt: TGTGCCAGCGACACGAGCGGGCGATACTACAATGAGCAGTTCTTC

d_call: TRBD1
v_call: TRBV2
clone_size: few
j_call: TRBJ1-5
cdr3_aa: CASRPRTGNQPQHF
cdr3_nt: TGTGCCAGCAGGCCCCGGACAGGGAATCAGCCCCAGCATTTT

d_call: TRBD2
v_call: TRBV4-2
clone_size: many
j_call: TRBJ2-1
cdr3_aa: CASSQDIAGYNEQFF
cdr3_nt: TGTGCCAGCAGCCAAGATATAGCGGGTTATAATGAGCAGTTCTTC

d_call: TRBD2
v_call: TRBV6-5
clone_size: few
j_call: TRBJ2-3
cdr3_aa: CASSYTSGSSRTDTQYF
cdr3_nt: TGTGCCAGCAGTTACACTAGCGGGAGCTCACGCACAGATACGCAGTATTTT

d_call: TRBD2
v_call: TRBV25-1
clone_size: NA
j_call: TRBJ2-1
cdr3_aa: CASSERVGLAGNEQFF
cdr3_nt: TGTGCCAGCAGTGAACGGGTGGGGCTAGCGGGGAATGAACAGTTCTTC

d_call: NA
v_call: TRBV21-1
clone_size: NA
j_call: TRBJ1-5
cdr3_aa: CASSKVSGAPHQPQHF
cdr3_nt: TGTGCCAGCAGCAAAGTTTCAGGGGCGCCTCATCAGCCCCAGCATTTT